The sequence of this T cell receptor beta chain was determined in a study of PD-1 blockade in classical Hodgkin lymphoma. Study-wide findings and caveats: Patients newly diagnosed and complete responders had comparable baseline diversity. Nothing has yet pinned down what causes the repertoire differences, possibly disease activity or prior therapy. Newly diagnosed patients reportedly trailed healthy donors in baseline TCR diversity.

Produced via immunoSEQ multiplex PCR; TCRdb's table is partial and in-frame only. The sample consists of about 15,000 clones, approximately 88% of them appearing once. As for this clone: What it binds is not known.

The CDR3 loop spans 15 amino acids. Germline V lookup: CDR1 MDHEN, CDR2 SYDVKM. The V segment lost 6 bases and the J segment 9 bases; nucleotides outside the gene matches: 9. There was relapse after autologous stem cell transplantation in every patient, and there was variation in brentuximab vedotin exposure. The sample in question was peripheral blood mononuclear cells (PBMCs), obtained before the second cycle of nivolumab. The V call is TRBV28, the J call TRBJ1-6; 9 bases are a match to TRBD1. The clonotype comes from a human donor with classical Hodgkin lymphoma. The CDR3 loop reads CASRPYPGQGSPLHF. In DNA, the CDR3 is TGTGCCAGCAGACCATATCCGGGACAGGGTTCACCCCTCCACTTT.